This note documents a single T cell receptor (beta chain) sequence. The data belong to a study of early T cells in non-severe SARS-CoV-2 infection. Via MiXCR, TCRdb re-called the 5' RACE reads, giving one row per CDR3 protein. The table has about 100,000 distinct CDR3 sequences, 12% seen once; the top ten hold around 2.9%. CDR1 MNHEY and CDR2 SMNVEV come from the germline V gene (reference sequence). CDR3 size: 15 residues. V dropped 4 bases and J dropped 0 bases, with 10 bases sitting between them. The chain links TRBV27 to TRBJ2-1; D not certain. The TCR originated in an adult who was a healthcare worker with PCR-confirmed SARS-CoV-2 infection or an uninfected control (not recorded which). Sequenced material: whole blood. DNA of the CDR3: TGTGCCAGCAGTTCCTTTGGCGGCTCCTACAATGAGCAGTTCTTC. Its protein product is CASSSFGGSYNEQFF.